Following are 21 T cell receptor beta chains from one sample sequenced in a study of memory CD4+ T cells and cytomegalovirus serostatus. The data were produced by immunoSEQ multiplex PCR, yet TCRdb's version contains in-frame clones alone and is incomplete. The sample shows under 50,000 clones, over 65% of them seen only once. Single viable CD3+CD4+CD8-CD45RO+ cells were sorted as the memory CD4+ T cells. Sequenced material: memory CD4+ T cells from blood. These receptors came from an adult in good health and CMV-seronegative.

The chain uses TRBV27 and TRBJ1-1; possibly TRBD1 for D (5 bases). CDR3 length equals 16 residues. V lost 2 bases and J lost 0, with 13 bases in between. CDR1 and CDR2 (germline): MNHEY, SMNVEV (reference sequence). The chain's CDR3 is CASSLSKGRMNTEAFF. The CDR3 coding sequence is TGTGCCAGCAGTTTAAGTAAGGGGCGGATGAACACTGAAGCTTTCTTT.

In regard to this clone: This same CDR3 is encoded by further DNA sequences in the sample. This chain links TRBV10-3 with TRBJ1-2, with D perhaps matching TRBD1 (5 bases). This CDR3 has 15 amino acids. Trimming took 0 bases from V and 2 from J, leaving 10 bases between them. From germline, CDR1 is ENHRY and CDR2 SYGVKD. The CDR3 DNA sequence: TGTGCCATCAGTGAGTCGCGGGGACGGAACTATGGCTACACCTTC. Its translation: CAISESRGRNYGYTF.

Notes on this clone: The junction differs from germline at one of its ends, possibly a read error. The chain employs TRBV7-7 and TRBJ2-5; possible D gene TRBD2, 6 bases. Germline values: CDR1 SSHAT, CDR2 FNYEAQ (reference sequence). The CDR3 covers 14 residues. CDR3 residues: CASSREGTGETQYF. CDR3 in DNA: TGTGCTAGCAGCCGAGAGGGGACTGGAGAGACCCAGTACTTC.

This clone appeared once. This sample includes further DNA sequences coding for the same CDR3. This chain links TRBV4-2 with TRBJ2-2; D not certain. V was trimmed by 0 bases and J by 4 bases, leaving 6 bases between them. Germline assignment: CDR1 LGHNA and CDR2 YNFKEQ. This CDR3 region has 14 residues. CDR3 sequence reads: CASSQDRRTGELFF. CDR3 in DNA: TGTGCCAGCAGCCAAGATCGTCGCACCGGGGAGCTGTTTTTT.

The chain links TRBV4-1 to TRBJ1-6, with 9 bases lining up with TRBD1. V lost 0 bases to trimming and J lost 7 bases; unmatched junction nucleotides: 10. The germline CDR1 and CDR2 sequences are MGHRA and YSYEKL. CDR3 length equals 18 residues. The CDR3 DNA sequence: TGCGCCAGCAGCCAAGATCCAGGATTGGGACAGGGAAATTCACCCCTCCACTTT. Protein product: CASSQDPGLGQGNSPLHF.

The chain uses TRBV4-1 and TRBJ1-2, with 8 bases identical to TRBD1. The CDR3 sequence is 17 residues long. J lost 4 bases, V lost 4 bases, and 14 bases had no gene match. Germline values: CDR1 MGHRA, CDR2 YSYEKL. The CDR3 DNA is TGCGCCAGCAGCCCGGTCCCCGACAGGGGCCTGAGCTATGGCTACACCTTC. It is translated as CASSPVPDRGLSYGYTF.

The gene calls are TRBV7-2 and TRBJ1-1; maybe TRBD1 (5 bases). V was pared by 5 bases and J by 1 base, with 11 bases between. The V gene's germline CDR1 is SGHTA and CDR2 FQGNSA. The CDR3 spans 14 residues. DNA of the CDR3: TGTGCCAGCAGCCTCACAGGAAAGAACACTGAAGCTTTCTTT. Protein: CASSLTGKNTEAFF.

J is TRBJ1-6 and V is TRBV6-6; D might be TRBD1 (6 bases). Trimming removed 5 bases at V and 6 bases at J, with 17 bases between. The CDR3 loop spans 16 amino acids. The germline V gene has CDR1 MNHNY and CDR2 SVGAGI (reference sequence). As DNA, the CDR3 is TGTGCCAGCAGTACATTATTAGGGGGGGGTAATTCACCCCTCCACTTT. Encoded protein: CASSTLLGGGNSPLHF.

For this clone: The same CDR3 arises from other DNA sequences in this sample as well. The chain couples TRBV18 to TRBJ1-3, with TRBD1 as a possible D gene (6 bases). The CDR3 sequence is 14 residues long. Between the trimmed V and J ends, which lost 3 bases and 2 bases, there was a span of 8 bases. Germline values: CDR1 KGHSH, CDR2 LQKENI. In DNA, the CDR3 is TGTGCCAGCTCACCCACAGGGACTGGAAACACCATATATTTT. Translated: CASSPTGTGNTIYF. Full variable domain (remainder filled in from reference TRBV18 and TRBJ1-3): NAGVMQNPRHLVRRRGQEARLRCSPMKGHSHVYWYRQLPEEGLKFMVYLQKENIIDESGMPKERFSAEFPKEGPSILRIQQVVRGDSAAYFCASSPTGTGNTIYFGEGSWLTVV.

The chain recombines TRBV20-1 with TRBJ2-3; D ambiguous. V lost 6 bases and J 4 bases, leaving 8 bases between the germline ends. This CDR3 is 11 amino acids long. Germline V CDR1 and CDR2: DFQATT, SNEGSKA (reference sequence). The CDR3: CSAQPADTQYF. In DNA, the CDR3 is TGCAGTGCCCAACCGGCAGATACGCAGTATTTT.

This chain connects TRBV6-6 to TRBJ1-2, with no clear D. Germline V CDR1 and CDR2: MNHNY, SVGAGI (reference sequence). Trimming pared 2 bases from V and 3 bases from J, leaving 7 bases between. CDR3 size: 13 residues. The CDR3 sequence is CASSYGRDYGYTF. The CDR3 bases are TGTGCCAGCAGTTACGGAAGGGACTATGGCTACACCTTC.

The rearrangement uses TRBV5-1 and TRBJ2-2; no firm D call. V lost 0 bases and J 2 bases, leaving 8 bases between the germline ends. The germline V gene has CDR1 SGHRS and CDR2 YFSETQ. The CDR3 covers 15 residues. Written as DNA, the CDR3 is TGCGCCAGCAGCTTGGGGCTACCTAACACCGGGGAGCTGTTTTTT. Protein product: CASSLGLPNTGELFF.

The chain employs TRBV7-2 and TRBJ2-5; TRBD1 might be the D (7 bases). This CDR3 contains 15 residues. With 6 bases removed from V and 2 bases from J, the gap between germline ends came to 16 bases. The germline V gene has CDR1 SGHTA and CDR2 FQGNSA. CDR3: CASREWTGLQETQYF. The CDR3 coding sequence is TGTGCCAGCAGGGAATGGACAGGACTACAAGAGACCCAGTACTTC. Full variable domain (missing parts from reference TRBV7-2 and TRBJ2-5): GAGVSQSPSNKVTEKGKDVELRCDPISGHTALYWYRQSLGQGLEFLIYFQGNSAPDKSGLPSDRFSAERTGGSVSTLTIQRTQQEDSAVYLCASREWTGLQETQYFGPGTRLLVL.

The chain recombines TRBV5-1 with TRBJ1-1, with TRBD1 as a possible D gene (6 bases). The germline CDR1 and CDR2 sequences are SGHRS and YFSETQ. This CDR3 is built from 18 residues. Trimming cost V 1 base and J 1 base, with 20 bases left between them. The CDR3 sequence is CASSLRAGIQGRNTEAFF. CDR3 in DNA: TGCGCCAGCAGCTTGCGGGCCGGGATACAGGGTAGGAACACTGAAGCTTTCTTT.

The chain is built from TRBV9 and TRBJ2-5; D uncertain. V dropped 4 bases and J dropped 1 base, with 11 bases sitting between them. Germline V gene data show CDR1 as SGDLS and CDR2 as YYNGEE. This CDR3 contains 14 residues. The CDR3 bases are TGTGCCAGCAGCCCCAACGTAGGCCAAGAGACCCAGTACTTC. Translated, it gives CASSPNVGQETQYF.

This chain uses TRBV5-8 with TRBJ1-6, with D perhaps matching TRBD1 (5 bases). This CDR3 has 15 amino acids. Trimming pared 4 bases from V and 6 bases from J, leaving 14 bases between. The V gene's germline CDR1 is SGHTS and CDR2 YDEGEE. The CDR3 bases are TGTGCCAGCAGCCGCGGGGACGTACCTAATTCACCCCTCCACTTT. Translation: CASSRGDVPNSPLHF.

The V call is TRBV7-8, the J call TRBJ1-3; maybe TRBD1 (5 bases). Trimming left V 1 base short and J 5 bases short, with 12 bases between. The CDR3 consists of 15 residues. Germline V lookup: CDR1 SGHVS, CDR2 FQNEAQ. This CDR3 reads CASSLDQGVRNTIYF. The CDR3 nucleotides are TGTGCCAGCAGCTTAGATCAGGGAGTCAGAAACACCATATATTTT.

The gene calls are TRBV30 and TRBJ1-1; D possibly corresponds to TRBD1 (5 bases). V was shortened by 5 bases and J by 10 bases, with 17 bases between the two germline ends. CDR1 is GTSNPN, CDR2 SVGIG, per germline (reference sequence). The length of the CDR3 is 12 residues. The CDR3 loop reads CAWDGDPRGAFF. Written as DNA, the CDR3 is TGTGCCTGGGATGGGGATCCTAGGGGAGCTTTCTTT.

V usage is TRBV7-9 and J usage is TRBJ2-7, with D perhaps being TRBD1 or TRBD2 (5 bases each). Germline CDR1 is SEHNR and CDR2 is FQNEAQ (reference sequence). This CDR3 spans 15 amino acids. V lost 5 bases, J lost 7 bases, and 21 bases lay in between. CDR3 sequence reads: CASSQTRDPLREQYF. The CDR3 nucleotides read TGTGCCAGCAGCCAAACCCGGGACCCCCTGAGGGAGCAGTACTTC.

J is TRBJ1-4 and V is TRBV14; maybe TRBD1 (5 bases). V lost 2 bases, J lost 4 bases, and 8 bases lay in between. This CDR3 contains 14 residues. Germline lookup yields CDR1 SGHDN and CDR2 FVKESK. The CDR3 nucleotides are TGTGCCAGCAGCCAACACAGGTTTAATGAAAAACTGTTTTTT. The encoded protein is CASSQHRFNEKLFF.

The chain's CDR3 is CASSPRGAGGETQYF. CDR3 DNA sequence: TGTGCCAGCAGTCCCAGGGGGGCGGGTGGAGAGACCCAGTACTTC. The V call is TRBV27, the J call TRBJ2-5, with TRBD1 as a possible D gene (7 bases). This CDR3 region has 15 residues. From germline, CDR1 is MNHEY and CDR2 SMNVEV (reference sequence). Trimming left V 5 bases short and J 4 bases short, with 17 bases between.